The T cell receptor (beta chain) under discussion was sequenced for a study of response to subunit inactivated influenza vaccine. TCRdb ran MiXCR on the RT-PCR reads and lists one entry per CDR3 protein. The sample gives 550,000 to 800,000 distinct CDR3 sequences, about 14% of which show up once; approximately 7% is in the top ten. About this clonotype itself: Its antigen is unknown.

Germline-derived CDR1 and CDR2 are SQVTM and ANQGSEA. Between the trimmed V and J ends, which lost 6 bases and 11 bases, there was a span of 16 bases. The CDR3 length is 11 residues. General study findings and limits: Researchers suggested that each seasonal influenza vaccination recruits few new T cells.

The TCR was taken from a man aged 50 to 59 who received an inactivated influenza vaccine. The J gene is TRBJ1-1, the V gene TRBV29-1; possibly TRBD1 for D (6 bases). The specimen was PBMCs from blood, collected 14 days before vaccination. This CDR3 is CSVQGPLEAFF. In nucleotides, the CDR3 is TGCAGCGTACAGGGACCGTTAGAGGCTTTCTTT.